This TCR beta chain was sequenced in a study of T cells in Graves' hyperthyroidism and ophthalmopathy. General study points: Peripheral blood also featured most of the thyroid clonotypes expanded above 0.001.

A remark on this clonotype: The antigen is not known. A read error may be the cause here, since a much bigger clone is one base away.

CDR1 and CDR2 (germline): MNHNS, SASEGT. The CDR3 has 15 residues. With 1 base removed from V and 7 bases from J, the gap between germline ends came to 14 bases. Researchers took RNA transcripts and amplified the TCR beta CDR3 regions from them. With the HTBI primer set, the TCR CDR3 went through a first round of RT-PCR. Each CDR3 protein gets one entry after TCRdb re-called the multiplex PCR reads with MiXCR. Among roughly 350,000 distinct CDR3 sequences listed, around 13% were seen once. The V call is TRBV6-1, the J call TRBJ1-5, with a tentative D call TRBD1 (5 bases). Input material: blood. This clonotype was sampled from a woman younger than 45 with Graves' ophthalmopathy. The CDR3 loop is CASSEGGSRQQPQHF. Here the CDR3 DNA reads TGTGCCAGCAGTGAAGGAGGGTCCCGACAGCAGCCCCAGCATTTT.